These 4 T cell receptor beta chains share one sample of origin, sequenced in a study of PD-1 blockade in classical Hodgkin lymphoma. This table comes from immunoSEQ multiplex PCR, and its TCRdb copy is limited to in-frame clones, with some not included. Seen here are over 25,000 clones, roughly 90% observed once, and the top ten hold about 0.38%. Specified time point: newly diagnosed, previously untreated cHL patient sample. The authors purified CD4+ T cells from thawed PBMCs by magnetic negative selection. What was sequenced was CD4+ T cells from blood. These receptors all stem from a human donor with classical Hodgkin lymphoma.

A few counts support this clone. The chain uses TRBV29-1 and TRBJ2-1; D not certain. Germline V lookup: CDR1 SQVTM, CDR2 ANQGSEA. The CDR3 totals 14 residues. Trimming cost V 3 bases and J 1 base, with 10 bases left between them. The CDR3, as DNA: TGCAGCGTTGACGGCGAGACGTCCTACAATGAGCAGTTCTTC. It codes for CSVDGETSYNEQFF.

As DNA, the CDR3 is TGTGCCAGCTCACCCGGGCTGGGGCCCTCCTACGAGCAGTACTTC. As protein: CASSPGLGPSYEQYF. The chain joins TRBV18 to TRBJ2-7; D possibly corresponds to TRBD1 (5 bases). The CDR3 runs to 15 residues. Deletions cut 3 bases from V and 0 bases from J, with 12 bases between. Per germline, CDR1 KGHSH and CDR2 LQKENI.

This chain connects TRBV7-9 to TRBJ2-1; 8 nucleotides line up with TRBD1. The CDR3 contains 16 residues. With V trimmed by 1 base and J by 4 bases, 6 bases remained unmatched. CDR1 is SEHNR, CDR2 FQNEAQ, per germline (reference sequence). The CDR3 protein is CASSLGTGKPYNEQFF. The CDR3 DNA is TGTGCCAGCAGCTTAGGGACAGGGAAACCATACAATGAGCAGTTCTTC.

The CDR3 DNA sequence: TGTGCCAGTAGTACCCGACAGGGCTCCTACGAGCAGTACTTC. Its translation: CASSTRQGSYEQYF. The gene calls are TRBV19 and TRBJ2-7; 7 positions match TRBD1. Trimming took 4 bases from V and 0 from J; bases not matched to a gene: 3. This CDR3 has 14 residues. Germline loops: CDR1 LNHDA, CDR2 SQIVND (reference sequence).